This TCR beta chain was identified in a study of blood T cell repertoires in COVID-19 (TCRdb year 2020). Study-wide context: Samples covering the acute and convalescent phases of COVID-19 were provided by collaborators in the United States, Italy and Spain. HLA class I and class II types, where available, came from metadata supplied by the sample provider rather than from assay-based typing. The repertoires were released in a freely available public database meant as a resource for research on the immune response to SARS-CoV-2. Subjects who had been exposed to COVID-19, were actively infected with it, or had recovered from it provided the deeply sampled blood TCRbeta repertoires that made up the dataset. The sample metadata nearly always contained a de-identified subject ID, COVID-19 status, age in years and sex. The samples were drawn from two sources: the first 160 participants of the ongoing ImmuneRACE study, and 1,000 to 1,500 subjects contributed by 6 global collaborators. The prospective study material was composed of cDNA or gDNA derived from T cells, B-cell-depleted T cells, or PBMCs. Paper-wide results and their limitations: Clinical and demographic metadata were provided uncurated, with the amount varying by source and participant.

TCRbeta CDR3 regions were amplified from genomic DNA by means of the immunoSEQ Assay, a bias-controlled multiplex PCR. The paper's data handling went like this. The number of nucleated cells in each sample was estimated by amplification of reference gene primers within the assay. To quantify the absolute abundance of each unique TCRbeta CDR3 rearrangement, sequence reads were collapsed and filtered. For each sample, productive Simpson clonality was calculated by taking the square root of Simpson's diversity index across productive rearrangements. TCRdb re-hosts the immuneACCESS table, in-frame sequences only. Its copies lack some clones; in the studies checked, an unresolved V gene accounts for under half of them, and the cause for the rest is not known. From that table come the V and J calls and clone size; the DNA was used to work out D and trimming. The sample profile shows hundreds of thousands of clones; about 90% of them were found once. Just under 3% of the sample belongs to the ten largest clones.

The germline V gene encodes CDR1 LNHDA and CDR2 SQIVND (reference sequence). The CDR3 numbers 16 residues from cysteine through phenylalanine. Only the CDR3 part of the read is kept: 48 bases, read in frame from the first base. Germline trimming: 5 bases from V, 6 bases from J; junction bases outside gene matches: 9. Note on this clone: Its antigen has not been determined. No much larger clone is present one base from it, and per-base qualities are unavailable.

Participants in the prospective study were aged roughly 18 to 95 years, lived in about two dozen United States geographic areas, and enrolled through a virtual design. In the prospective study, cohorts were assigned on the basis of participant-reported clinical history obtained from a screening survey and a study questionnaire. For ImmuneRACE Cohort 3, a participant was defined as recovered based on two consecutive negative NP/OP PCR tests, clearance by a healthcare professional, or resolution of symptoms. In the prospective study, whole blood, serum and a nasopharyngeal or oropharyngeal swab were collected from each participant by mobile phlebotomists. Additional blood draws and questionnaires over an approximately 2-month period could optionally be provided by prospective study participants. Blood samples from the prospective study were shipped frozen or at room temperature prior to DNA extraction.

Sequencing was carried out using PBMCs or T cells enriched from blood (not recorded which). The sequence was collected from a woman in her thirties who had recovered from COVID-19. Recombination joined TRBV19 with TRBJ2-1; the junction holds 11 bases that match TRBD1. The DNA sequence is as follows: TGTGCCAGTAGTGCCTCACCGGGACAGGGGGTCAATGAGCAGTTCTTC. Its translation is CASSASPGQGVNEQFF.